This T cell receptor beta chain is from a study of blood T cell repertoires in COVID-19. Overall study: Nucleic acid was either cDNA or gDNA, and it came from T cells, B-cell-depleted T cells, or PBMCs.

The table came from immunoSEQ multiplex PCR; TCRdb's copy has only in-frame clones and leaves some out. The profile shows 210,000 or so clones, 84% of them singletons. Looked up from germline, CDR1 is SGDLS and CDR2 is YYNGEE. V was shortened by 0 bases and J by 1 base, with 13 bases between the two germline ends. This CDR3 contains 16 residues. The receptor was isolated from a woman aged 70-85 years with active or convalescent COVID-19. The sample comprised peripheral blood. This chain uses TRBV9 with TRBJ2-5, with D possibly being TRBD2 (6 bases). CDR3 loop: CASSVGALGGQETQYF. The CDR3 bases are TGTGCCAGCAGCGTAGGGGCCTTGGGGGGCCAAGAGACCCAGTACTTC.